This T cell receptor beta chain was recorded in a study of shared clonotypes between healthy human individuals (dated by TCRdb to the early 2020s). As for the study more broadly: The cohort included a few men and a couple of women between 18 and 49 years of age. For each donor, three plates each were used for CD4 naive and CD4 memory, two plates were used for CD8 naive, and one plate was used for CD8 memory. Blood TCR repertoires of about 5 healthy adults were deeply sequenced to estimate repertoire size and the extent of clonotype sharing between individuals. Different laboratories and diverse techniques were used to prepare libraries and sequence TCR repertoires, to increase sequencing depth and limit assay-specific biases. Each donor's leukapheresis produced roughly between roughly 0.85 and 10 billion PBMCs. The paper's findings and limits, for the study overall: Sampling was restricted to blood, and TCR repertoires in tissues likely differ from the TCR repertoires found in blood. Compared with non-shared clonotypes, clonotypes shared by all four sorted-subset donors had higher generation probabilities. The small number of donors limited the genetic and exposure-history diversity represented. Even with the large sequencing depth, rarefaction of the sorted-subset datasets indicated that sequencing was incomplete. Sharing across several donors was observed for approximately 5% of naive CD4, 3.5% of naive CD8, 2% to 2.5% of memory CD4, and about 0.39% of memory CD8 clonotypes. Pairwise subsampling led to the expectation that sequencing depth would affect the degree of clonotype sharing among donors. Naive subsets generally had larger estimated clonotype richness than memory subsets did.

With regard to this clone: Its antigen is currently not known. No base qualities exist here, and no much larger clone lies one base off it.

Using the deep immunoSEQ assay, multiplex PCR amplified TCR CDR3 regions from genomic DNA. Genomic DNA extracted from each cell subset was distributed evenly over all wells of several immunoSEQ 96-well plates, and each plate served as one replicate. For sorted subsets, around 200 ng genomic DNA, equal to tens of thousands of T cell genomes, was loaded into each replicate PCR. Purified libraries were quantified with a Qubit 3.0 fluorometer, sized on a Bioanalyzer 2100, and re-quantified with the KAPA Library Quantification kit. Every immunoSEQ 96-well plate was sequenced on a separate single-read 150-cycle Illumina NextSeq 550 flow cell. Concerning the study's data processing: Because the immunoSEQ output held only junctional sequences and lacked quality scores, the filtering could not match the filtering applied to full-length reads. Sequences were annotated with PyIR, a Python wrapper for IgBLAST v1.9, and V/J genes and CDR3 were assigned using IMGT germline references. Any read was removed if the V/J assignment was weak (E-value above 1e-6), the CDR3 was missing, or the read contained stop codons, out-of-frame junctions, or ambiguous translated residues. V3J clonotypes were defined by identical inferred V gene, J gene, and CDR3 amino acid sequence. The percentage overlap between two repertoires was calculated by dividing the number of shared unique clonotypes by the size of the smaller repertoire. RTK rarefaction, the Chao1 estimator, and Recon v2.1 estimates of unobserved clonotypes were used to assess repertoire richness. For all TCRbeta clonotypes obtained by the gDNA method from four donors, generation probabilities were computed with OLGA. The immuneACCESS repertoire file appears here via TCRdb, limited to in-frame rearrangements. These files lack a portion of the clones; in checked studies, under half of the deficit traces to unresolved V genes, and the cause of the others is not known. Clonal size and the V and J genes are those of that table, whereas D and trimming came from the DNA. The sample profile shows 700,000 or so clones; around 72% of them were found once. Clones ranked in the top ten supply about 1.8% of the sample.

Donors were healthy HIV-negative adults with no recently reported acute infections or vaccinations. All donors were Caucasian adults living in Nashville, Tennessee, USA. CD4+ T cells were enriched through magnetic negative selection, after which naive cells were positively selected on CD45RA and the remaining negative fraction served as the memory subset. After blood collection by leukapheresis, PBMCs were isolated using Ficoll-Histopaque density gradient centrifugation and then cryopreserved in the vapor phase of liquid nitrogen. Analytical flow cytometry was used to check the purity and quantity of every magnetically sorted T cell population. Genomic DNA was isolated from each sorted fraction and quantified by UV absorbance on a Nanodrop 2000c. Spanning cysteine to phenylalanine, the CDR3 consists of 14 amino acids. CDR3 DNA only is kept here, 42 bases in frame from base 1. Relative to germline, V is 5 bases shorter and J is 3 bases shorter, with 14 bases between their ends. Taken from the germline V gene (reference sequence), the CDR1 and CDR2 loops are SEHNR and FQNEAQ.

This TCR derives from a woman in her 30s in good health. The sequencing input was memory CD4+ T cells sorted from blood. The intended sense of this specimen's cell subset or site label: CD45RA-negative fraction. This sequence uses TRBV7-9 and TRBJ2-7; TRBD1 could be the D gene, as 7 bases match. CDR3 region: CASSPRQGGYEQYF. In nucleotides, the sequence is TGTGCCAGCAGCCCCAGACAGGGAGGCTACGAGCAGTACTTC.